This T cell receptor beta chain was retrieved from a study of blood T cell repertoires in COVID-19. Study-wide background: T cells, B-cell-depleted T cells, or PBMCs provided the cDNA or gDNA that served as material.

This clone has just a few counts. In the study's own analysis: Cell counts per sample came from amplifying reference gene primers. Libraries were prepared by immunoSEQ multiplex PCR; TCRdb keeps only in-frame clonotypes and omits some of them. V and J calls and clone size come straight from that table; D and trimming were deduced from the DNA. The data contain hundreds of thousands of clones, 75% to 90% of them seen just once; the ten biggest clones take up around 7.8%. The CDR3 sequence is 12 residues long. V lost 4 bases and J lost 3, with 8 bases in between. The germline V gene has CDR1 SGDLS and CDR2 YYNGEE.

This clonotype was obtained from a human donor in a cohort sampled during active COVID-19. V gene TRBV9 combines with J gene TRBJ2-7, with D perhaps TRBD1 (6 bases). Sample: peripheral blood. The CDR3 sequence: CASSQQGYEQYF. The CDR3 DNA follows: TGTGCCAGCAGCCAACAGGGCTACGAGCAGTACTTC.